Listed below are T cell receptor beta chains from one sample, sequenced in a study of control samples from healthy donors and cancer patients. The assay was immunoSEQ multiplex PCR, and TCRdb's table has in-frame clones only and misses some. Among just over 150,000 clones listed, 94% were seen once. Sample: blood. These receptors all come from a woman between 35 and 50 years old in good health. Both conserved end residues are part of each CDR3. Each record gives: J gene, V gene, CDR3 protein.

TRBJ2-7,TRBV5-1,CASSPQSSYEQYF
TRBJ1-1,TRBV27,CASSHRGGSSTEAFF
TRBJ1-6,TRBV19,CASSFGGSSYNSPLHF
TRBJ1-2,TRBV9,CASSGQGALRYGYTF
TRBJ2-2,TRBV2,CASSGQGARTGELFF
TRBJ1-1,TRBV7-2,CASTPYTGENTEAFF
TRBJ1-1,TRBV7-2,CASSSRRQTRENTEAFF
TRBJ2-4,TRBV11-2,CASSLRGASAKNIQYF
TRBJ1-2,TRBV2,CASSDPGRWDRGSEGYTF
TRBJ1-3,TRBV9,CASSAGAFSGNTIYF
TRBJ2-2,TRBV9,CASNPSESGELFF
TRBJ2-2,TRBV11-2,CASSTGTSYTGELFF
TRBJ2-2,TRBV13,CASSFPTGLASTGELFF
TRBJ2-1,TRBV7-7,CASSSLAGDLPLPQFF
TRBJ2-2,TRBV5-1,CASSLEAGLNTGELFF
TRBJ1-1,TRBV6-6,CASSRGTGEGTEAFF